Following are 13 T cell receptor beta chains from one sample sequenced in a study of early T cells in non-severe SARS-CoV-2 infection. MiXCR, run by TCRdb on the 5' RACE reads, gives a single entry per CDR3 protein. The sample yields about 58,000 distinct CDR3 sequences, 9.5% to 15% seen once. Sequenced sample: whole blood. Receptors were obtained from an adult who was a healthcare worker with PCR-confirmed SARS-CoV-2 infection or an uninfected control (not recorded which).

V and J are TRBV7-3 and TRBJ2-3, with D tentatively TRBD1 or TRBD2 (5 bases each). Germline loops: CDR1 SGHTA, CDR2 FQGTGA. Trimming took off 4 bases at V and 10 bases at J, with 12 bases between the two ends. The CDR3 spans 12 residues. The CDR3 coding sequence is TGTGCCAGCAGCTCAACTAGGGGTGCGCAGTATTTT. Translating gives CASSSTRGAQYF.

This clonotype was seen only a few times. V usage is TRBV28 and J usage is TRBJ2-1; 10 nucleotides match TRBD2. Germline lookup yields CDR1 MDHEN and CDR2 SYDVKM. The CDR3 runs to 15 residues. V lost 6 bases, J lost 3 bases, and 5 bases stayed unmatched. The chain's CDR3 is CASSSSSGSYNEQFF. The DNA of the CDR3 is TGTGCCAGCAGCTCATCTAGCGGGAGCTACAATGAGCAGTTCTTC.

This clonotype has just a few counts. The chain combines TRBV28 with TRBJ2-5; D is unresolved. The V gene's germline CDR1 is MDHEN and CDR2 SYDVKM. The CDR3 is 13 amino acids. Trimming took 5 bases from V and 5 from J, leaving 12 bases between them. In DNA, the CDR3 is TGTGCCAGCAGTCAACCCCAACTGGAGACCCAGTACTTC. It translates to CASSQPQLETQYF.

This clonotype was seen many times. This chain links TRBV20-1 with TRBJ2-7; TRBD2 aligns across 12 bases. The CDR3 contains 16 residues. Germline trimming cut 1 base from V and 2 bases from J; bases unmatched to any gene: 6. Looked up from germline, CDR1 is DFQATT and CDR2 is SNEGSKA (reference sequence). This chain's CDR3 is CSARGLAGGHPYEQYF. In nucleotides, the CDR3 is TGCAGTGCTAGAGGGCTAGCGGGAGGGCACCCCTACGAGCAGTACTTC.

This clonotype has at least ten counts. The chain uses TRBV13 and TRBJ2-7; TRBD2 matches at 13 bases. J was trimmed by 4 bases and V by 5 bases; bases with no gene match: 8. Per germline, CDR1 PRHDT and CDR2 FYEKMQ (reference sequence). This CDR3 spans 16 amino acids. The CDR3 protein is CASSPRTSGRLYEQYF. CDR3 sequence (DNA): TGTGCCAGCAGCCCGAGGACTAGCGGGAGACTGTACGAGCAGTACTTC. Full variable domain (outside the CDR3, taken from reference TRBV13 and TRBJ2-7): AAGVIQSPRHLIKEKRETATLKCYPIPRHDTVYWYQQGPGQDPQFLISFYEKMQSDKGSIPDRFSAQQFSDYHSELNMSSLELGDSALYFCASSPRTSGRLYEQYFGPGTRLTVT.

The chain has TRBV28 and TRBJ1-5, with 9 positions matching TRBD1. Per germline, CDR1 MDHEN and CDR2 SYDVKM. Trimming cost V 8 bases and J 4 bases; bases outside gene matches: 6. The length of the CDR3 is 14 residues. The CDR3 loop reads CASLGQGGNQPQHF. CDR3 bases: TGTGCCAGCCTGGGACAGGGAGGGAATCAGCCCCAGCATTTT.

This chain uses TRBV5-1 with TRBJ2-7; 10 positions agree with TRBD2. The ends lost 0 bases at V and 3 bases at J; junction bases unmatched: 6. Germline assignment: CDR1 SGHRS and CDR2 YFSETQ. This CDR3 has 16 amino acids. In DNA form, the CDR3 reads TGCGCCAGCAGCTTGGGCCCAGCGGGAGGGGTCTACGAGCAGTACTTC. It specifies CASSLGPAGGVYEQYF.

Comment on this clonotype: This may stem from a read error, because a much larger clone lies one nucleotide away. The rearrangement joins TRBV6-2 or TRBV6-3 to TRBJ2-5; 12 bases map to TRBD2. Germline V CDR1 and CDR2: MNHEY, SVGEGT. CDR3 length: 16 amino acids. CDR3 protein: CTSSLPGLAGQETQYF. CDR3 coding DNA: TGTACCAGCAGCCTCCCCGGACTAGCGGGACAAGAGACCCAGTACTTC.

This clonotype was observed many times. The DNA of the CDR3 is TGTGCCAGCTCCGTGGGGGCGAACAGCAATCAGCCCCAGCATTTT. This sequence encodes CASSVGANSNQPQHF. The chain is built from TRBV7-9 and TRBJ1-5, with D possibly matching TRBD1 (6 bases). The CDR3 covers 15 residues. CDR1 is SEHNR, CDR2 FQNEAQ, per germline (reference sequence). V shed 8 bases and J shed 1 base, with 15 bases lying between them.

The V and J genes are TRBV29-1 and TRBJ2-1, with 14 bases that match TRBD2. Germline assignment: CDR1 SQVTM and CDR2 ANQGSEA. This CDR3 is built from 18 residues. V shed 7 bases, J shed 0 bases, and the junction held 11 bases outside the gene matches. The CDR3 is CSARTGLAGVSSYNEQFF. In nucleotides, the CDR3 is TGCAGCGCCCGAACGGGACTAGCGGGAGTTAGCTCCTACAATGAGCAGTTCTTC.

The table lists this clonotype with many counts. The rearrangement links TRBV21-1 to TRBJ2-7; TRBD2, the D gene given by the table, was not confirmed from the DNA. TRBV21-1 is a known pseudogene. This CDR3 is 15 amino acids long. CDR3 residues: CASSNKPGPSYEQYF. In DNA, the CDR3 is TGTGCCAGCAGCAATAAGCCAGGCCCGTCCTACGAGCAGTACTTC.

The sample holds a few counts of this clonotype. The CDR3 coding sequence is TGCGCCAGCAGCCCGGGAGCGCGGTACGACGAGCAGTACTTC. This translates into CASSPGARYDEQYF. The genes are TRBV5-1 and TRBJ2-7; the D gene is possibly TRBD2 (6 bases). V was cut by 4 bases and J by 5 bases, with 16 bases left in between. Germline V gene sequence: CDR1 SGHRS, CDR2 YFSETQ. The CDR3 spans 14 residues.

The rearrangement joins TRBV29-1 to TRBJ2-7; no firm D call. Trimming took off 7 bases at V and 0 bases at J, with 7 bases between the two ends. This CDR3 contains 11 residues. Germline V lookup: CDR1 SQVTM, CDR2 ANQGSEA. The CDR3 DNA reads as TGCAGCGCCGAACTCTCCTACGAGCAGTACTTC. Its translation is CSAELSYEQYF.